Listed here are 4 T cell receptor beta chains from one sample, sequenced in a study of T cell repertoires in cytomegalovirus infection. TCRdb used MiXCR to reprocess the reads, holding one entry per CDR3 protein. The sample holds approximately 750,000 distinct CDR3 sequences, less than 40% seen once. Material for sequencing was PBMCs. These receptors came from a human donor in good health (CMV status not recorded). Some clones in this sample may be carry-over from other donors' samples.

On this clonotype itself: Sequence at one end of the junction differs from germline and may be a read error. The chain has TRBV4-1 and TRBJ1-1; D is ambiguous. The length of the CDR3 is 14 residues. Germline CDR1 reads MGHRA; CDR2 reads YSYEKL. CDR3: CASSQEKVNTEAYF. The CDR3 DNA follows: TGCGCCAGCAGCCAAGAAAAGGTGAACACTGAAGCTTACTTT.

The rearrangement joins TRBV7-2 to TRBJ2-7, with TRBD1 matching 8 bases. The germline CDR1 and CDR2 sequences are SGHTA and FQGNSA. This CDR3 spans 13 amino acids. V gave up 7 bases and J gave up 6 bases; unmatched junction bases: 8. The CDR3 region is CASNAAGGGEQYF. CDR3 coding DNA: TGTGCCAGCAATGCGGCAGGGGGCGGCGAGCAGTACTTC. Supplemented by reference TRBV7-2 and TRBJ2-7, the full variable domain reads GAGVSQSPSNKVTEKGKDVELRCDPISGHTALYWYRQSLGQGLEFLIYFQGNSAPDKSGLPSDRFSAERTGGSVSTLTIQRTQQEDSAVYLCASNAAGGGEQYFGPGTRLTVT.

The chain employs TRBV19 and TRBJ2-7; 7 bases are shared with TRBD1. Germline V CDR1 and CDR2: LNHDA, SQIVND (reference sequence). V gave up 9 bases and J gave up 7 bases; unmatched junction bases: 3. This CDR3 has 10 amino acids. DNA of the CDR3: TGTGCCAGCCAACAGGGGGAGCAGTACTTC. Protein: CASQQGEQYF. Combining the CDR3 with reference TRBV19 and TRBJ2-7 gives the whole variable domain DGGITQSPKYLFRKEGQNVTLSCEQNLNHDAMYWYRQDPGQGLRLIYYSQIVNDFQKGDIAEGYSVSREKKESFPLTVTSAQKNPTAFYLCASQQGEQYFGPGTRLTVT.

This clonotype was detected a few times. The chain links TRBV12-3 or TRBV12-4 to TRBJ2-5, with D hard to call. Trimming stripped 3 bases from V and 2 bases from J, with 7 bases between. CDR3 length: 13 amino acids. The chain's CDR3 is CASSFISQETQYF. CDR3 DNA sequence: TGTGCCAGCAGTTTTATCAGTCAAGAGACCCAGTACTTC.